This paragraph covers one T cell receptor (beta chain) sequence. Its antigen is unidentified. Peripheral blood CD8+ and CD4+ T cells were profiled by TCR beta sequencing. TEMRA cells were FACS-enriched, with CD8+ and CD4+ T cells isolated negatively. The CDR3 totals 15 residues. Germline CDR1 LGHNA, CDR2 YNFKEQ. The junction had 3 bases not matched to a gene; V was cut back by 2 bases and J by 4 bases. The entry originates in a study of CD8 T cells in Susac syndrome. Study conclusions and caveats: The CD4+ T cell repertoires that were profiled in Susac syndrome showed no clonal expansion.

After extraction with the RNeasy kit, roughly 0.45 to 1 ug of the RNA was reverse transcribed using random hexamers. TCRdb used MiXCR to reprocess the immunoSEQ multiplex PCR reads, holding one entry per CDR3 protein. The profile shows roughly 250,000 distinct CDR3 sequences, around 96% of them singletons. The sequenced sample was CD4+ T cells from PBMCs. The source of this sequence is a human donor with Susac syndrome. This chain joins TRBV4-2 and TRBJ2-7; 12 nucleotides agree with TRBD2. The CDR3 region has the DNA TGTGCCAGCAGCCAATGGACTAGCGGGGTATACGAGCAGTACTTC. Protein: CASSQWTSGVYEQYF.